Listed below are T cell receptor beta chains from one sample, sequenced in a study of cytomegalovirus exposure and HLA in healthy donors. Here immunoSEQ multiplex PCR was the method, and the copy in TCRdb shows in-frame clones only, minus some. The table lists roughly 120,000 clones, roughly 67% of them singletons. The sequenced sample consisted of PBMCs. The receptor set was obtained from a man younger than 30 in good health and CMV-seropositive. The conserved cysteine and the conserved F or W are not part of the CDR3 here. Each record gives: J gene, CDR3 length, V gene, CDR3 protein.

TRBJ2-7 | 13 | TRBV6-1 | ASSEKGQAPYEQY
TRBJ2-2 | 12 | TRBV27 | ASSLQGGTGELF
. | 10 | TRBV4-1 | ASSPTGYEQY
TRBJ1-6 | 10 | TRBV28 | ASRPQNSPLH
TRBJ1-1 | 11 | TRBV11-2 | ASSLHRATEAF
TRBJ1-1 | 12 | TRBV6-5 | ASSRYFSLTEAF
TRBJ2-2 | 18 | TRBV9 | ASSPRRKTSGGSNTGELF
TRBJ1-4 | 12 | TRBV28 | ASSVTGHNEKLF
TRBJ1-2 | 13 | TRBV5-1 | ASSPRPGGQDGYT
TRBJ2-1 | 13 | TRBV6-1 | ASSPLPGDDNEQF
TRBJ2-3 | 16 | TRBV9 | ASSVFSGGSLGTDTQY
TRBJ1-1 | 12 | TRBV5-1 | ASSAGGGSTEAF
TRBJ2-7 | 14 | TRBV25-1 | ASSDDTGRGGYEQY
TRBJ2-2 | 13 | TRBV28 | ASSLYGRAHGELF
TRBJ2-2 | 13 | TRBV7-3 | ASSLWESGTGELF